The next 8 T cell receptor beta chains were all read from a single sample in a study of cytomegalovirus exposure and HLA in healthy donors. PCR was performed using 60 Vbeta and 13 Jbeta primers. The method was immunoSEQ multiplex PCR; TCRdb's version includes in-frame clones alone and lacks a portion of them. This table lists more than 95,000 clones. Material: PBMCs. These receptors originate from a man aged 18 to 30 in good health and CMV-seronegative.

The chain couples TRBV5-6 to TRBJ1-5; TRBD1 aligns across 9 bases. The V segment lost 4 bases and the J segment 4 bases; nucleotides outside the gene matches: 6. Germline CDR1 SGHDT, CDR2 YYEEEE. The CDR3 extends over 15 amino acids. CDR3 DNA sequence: TGTGCCAGCAGCCCCCGGGACAGGGATAATCAGCCCCAGCATTTT. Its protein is CASSPRDRDNQPQHF.

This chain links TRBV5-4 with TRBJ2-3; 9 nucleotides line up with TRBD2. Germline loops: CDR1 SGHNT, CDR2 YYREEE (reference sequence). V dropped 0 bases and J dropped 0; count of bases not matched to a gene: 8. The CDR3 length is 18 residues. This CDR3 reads CASSLGSAGGPSTDTQYF. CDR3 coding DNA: TGTGCCAGCAGCTTGGGTTCTGCGGGAGGGCCCAGCACAGATACGCAGTATTTT. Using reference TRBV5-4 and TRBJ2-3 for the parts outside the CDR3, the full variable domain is ETGVTQSPTHLIKTRGQQVTLRCSSQSGHNTVSWYQQALGQGPQFIFQYYREEENGRGNFPPRFSGLQFPNYSSELNVNALELDDSALYLCASSLGSAGGPSTDTQYFGPGTRLTVL.

CDR3 residues: CASSRGEANTEAFF. The CDR3 DNA sequence: TGTGCCAGCAGCCGAGGGGAGGCGAACACTGAAGCTTTCTTT. J is TRBJ1-1 and V is TRBV7-9; maybe TRBD1 (5 bases). Trimming cost V 5 bases and J 1 base, with 11 bases left between them. The germline CDR1 and CDR2 sequences are SEHNR and FQNEAQ (reference sequence). The CDR3 sequence is 14 residues long.

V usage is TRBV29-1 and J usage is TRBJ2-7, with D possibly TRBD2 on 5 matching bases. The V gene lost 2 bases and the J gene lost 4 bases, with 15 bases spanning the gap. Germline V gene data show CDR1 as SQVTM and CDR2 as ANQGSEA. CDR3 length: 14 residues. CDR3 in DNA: TGCAGCGTTGAAATCTCCACGAGGGCATACGAGCAGTACTTC. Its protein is CSVEISTRAYEQYF.

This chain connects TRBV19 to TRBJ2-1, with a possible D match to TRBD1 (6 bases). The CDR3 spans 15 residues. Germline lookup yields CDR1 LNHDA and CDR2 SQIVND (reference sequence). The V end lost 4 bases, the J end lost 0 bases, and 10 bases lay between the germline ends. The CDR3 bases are TGTGCCAGTAGTAGACAGGTAAGCTCCTACAATGAGCAGTTCTTC. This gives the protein CASSRQVSSYNEQFF.

CDR3 sequence reads: CASSELAGDDYEQYF. In DNA, the CDR3 is TGTGCCAGCAGTGAGTTAGCAGGGGATGACTACGAGCAGTACTTC. The V and J genes are TRBV6-1 and TRBJ2-7; tentative D call: TRBD1 (6 bases). V lost 3 bases and J lost 3, with 15 bases in between. This CDR3 is built from 15 residues. Germline V lookup: CDR1 MNHNS, CDR2 SASEGT.

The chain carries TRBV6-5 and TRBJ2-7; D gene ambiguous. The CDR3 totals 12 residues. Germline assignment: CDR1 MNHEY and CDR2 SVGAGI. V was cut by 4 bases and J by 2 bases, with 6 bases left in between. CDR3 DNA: TGTGCCAGCAGTTCCGGAGCCTACGAGCAGTACTTC. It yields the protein CASSSGAYEQYF.

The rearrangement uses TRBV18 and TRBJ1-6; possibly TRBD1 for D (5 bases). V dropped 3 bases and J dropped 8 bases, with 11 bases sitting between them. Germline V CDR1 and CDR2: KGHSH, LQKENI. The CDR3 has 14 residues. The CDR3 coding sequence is TGTGCCAGCTCACCTGACAGAACCTATTCACCCCTCCACTTT. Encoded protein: CASSPDRTYSPLHF.